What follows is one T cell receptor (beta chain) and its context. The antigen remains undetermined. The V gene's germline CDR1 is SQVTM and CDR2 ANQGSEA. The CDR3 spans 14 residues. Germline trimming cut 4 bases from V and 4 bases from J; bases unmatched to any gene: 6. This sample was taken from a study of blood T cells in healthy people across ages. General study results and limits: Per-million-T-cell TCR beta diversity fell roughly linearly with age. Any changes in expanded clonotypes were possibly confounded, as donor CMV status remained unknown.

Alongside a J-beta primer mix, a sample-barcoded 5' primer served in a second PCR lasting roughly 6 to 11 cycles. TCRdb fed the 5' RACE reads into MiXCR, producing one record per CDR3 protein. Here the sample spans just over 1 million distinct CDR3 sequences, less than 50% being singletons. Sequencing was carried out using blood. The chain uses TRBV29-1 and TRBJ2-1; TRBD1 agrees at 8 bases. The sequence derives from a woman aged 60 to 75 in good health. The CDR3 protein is CSVVRDRSYNEQFF. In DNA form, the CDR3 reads TGCAGCGTTGTCCGGGACAGGTCTTACAATGAGCAGTTCTTC.